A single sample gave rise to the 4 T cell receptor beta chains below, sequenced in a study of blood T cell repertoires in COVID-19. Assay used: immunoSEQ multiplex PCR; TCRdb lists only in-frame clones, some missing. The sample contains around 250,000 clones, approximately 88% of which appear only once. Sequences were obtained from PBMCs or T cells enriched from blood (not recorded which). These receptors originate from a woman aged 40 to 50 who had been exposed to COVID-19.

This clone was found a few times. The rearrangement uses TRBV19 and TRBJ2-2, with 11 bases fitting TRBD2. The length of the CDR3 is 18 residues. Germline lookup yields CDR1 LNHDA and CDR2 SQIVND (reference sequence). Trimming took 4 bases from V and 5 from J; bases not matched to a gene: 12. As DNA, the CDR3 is TGTGCCAGTAGTAGAAAGGTACTAGCGGGAGTGGGAACCGGGGAGCTGTTTTTT. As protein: CASSRKVLAGVGTGELFF.

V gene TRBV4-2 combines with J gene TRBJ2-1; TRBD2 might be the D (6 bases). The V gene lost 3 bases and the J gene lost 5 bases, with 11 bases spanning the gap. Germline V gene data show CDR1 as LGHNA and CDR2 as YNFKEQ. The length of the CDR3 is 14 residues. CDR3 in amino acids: CASSQGEAHNEQFF. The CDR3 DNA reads TGTGCCAGCAGCCAGGGGGAGGCCCACAATGAGCAGTTCTTC.

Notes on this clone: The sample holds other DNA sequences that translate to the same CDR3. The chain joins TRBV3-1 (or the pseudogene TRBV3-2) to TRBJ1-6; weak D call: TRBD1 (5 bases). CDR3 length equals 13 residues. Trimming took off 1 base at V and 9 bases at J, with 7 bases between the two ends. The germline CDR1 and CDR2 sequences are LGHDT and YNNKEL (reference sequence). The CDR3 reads CASSQGGVSPLHF. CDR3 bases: TGTGCCAGCAGCCAAGGGGGGGTTTCACCCCTCCACTTT.

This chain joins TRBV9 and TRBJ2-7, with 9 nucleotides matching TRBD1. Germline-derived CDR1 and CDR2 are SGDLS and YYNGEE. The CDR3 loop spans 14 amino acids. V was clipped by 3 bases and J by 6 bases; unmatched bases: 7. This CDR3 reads CASSEGQGSLEQYF. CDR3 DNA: TGTGCCAGCAGCGAGGGACAGGGATCCCTCGAGCAGTACTTC. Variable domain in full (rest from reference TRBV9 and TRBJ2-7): DSGVTQTPKHLITATGQRVTLRCSPRSGDLSVYWYQQSLDQGLQFLIQYYNGEERAKGNILERFSAQQFPDLHSELNLSSLELGDSALYFCASSEGQGSLEQYFGPGTRLTVT.